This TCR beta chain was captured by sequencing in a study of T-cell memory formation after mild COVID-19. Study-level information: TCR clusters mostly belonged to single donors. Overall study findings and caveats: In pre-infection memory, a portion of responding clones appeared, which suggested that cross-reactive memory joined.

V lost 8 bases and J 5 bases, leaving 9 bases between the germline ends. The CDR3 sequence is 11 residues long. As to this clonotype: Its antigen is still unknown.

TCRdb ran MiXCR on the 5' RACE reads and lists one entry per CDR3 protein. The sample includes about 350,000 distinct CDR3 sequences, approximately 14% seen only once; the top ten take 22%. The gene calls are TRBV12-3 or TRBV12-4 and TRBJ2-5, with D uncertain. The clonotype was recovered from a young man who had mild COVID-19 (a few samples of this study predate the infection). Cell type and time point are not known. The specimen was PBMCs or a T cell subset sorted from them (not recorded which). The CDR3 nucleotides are TGTGCCAGCGGATTCTCTGAGACCCAGTACTTC. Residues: CASGFSETQYF.